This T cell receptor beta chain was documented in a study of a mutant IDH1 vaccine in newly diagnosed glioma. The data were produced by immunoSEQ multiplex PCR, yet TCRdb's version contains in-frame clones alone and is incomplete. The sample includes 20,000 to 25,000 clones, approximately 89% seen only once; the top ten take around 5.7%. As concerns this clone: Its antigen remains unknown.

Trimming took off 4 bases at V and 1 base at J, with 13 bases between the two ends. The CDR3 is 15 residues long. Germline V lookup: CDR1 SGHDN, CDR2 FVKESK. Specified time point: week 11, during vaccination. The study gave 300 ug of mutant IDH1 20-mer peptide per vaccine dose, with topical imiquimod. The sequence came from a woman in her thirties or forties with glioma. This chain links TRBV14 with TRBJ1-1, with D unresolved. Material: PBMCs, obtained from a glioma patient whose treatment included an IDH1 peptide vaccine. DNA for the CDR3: TGTGCCAGCAGCCGAGCGACGGTGGGGAACACTGAAGCTTTCTTT. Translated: CASSRATVGNTEAFF.